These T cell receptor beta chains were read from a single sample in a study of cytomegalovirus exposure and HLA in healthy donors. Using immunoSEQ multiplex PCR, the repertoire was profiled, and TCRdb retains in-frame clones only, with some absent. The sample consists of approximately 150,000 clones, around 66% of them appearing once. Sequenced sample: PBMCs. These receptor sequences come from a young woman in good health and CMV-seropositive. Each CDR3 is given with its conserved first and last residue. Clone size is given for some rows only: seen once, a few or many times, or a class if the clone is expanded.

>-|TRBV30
CAWSVGLLEALWGRNSPLHF
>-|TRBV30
CARGTGANTDTQYF
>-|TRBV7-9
CASSLYQYQETQYF
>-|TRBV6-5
CASKVRPGTDTRYF
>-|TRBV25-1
CASSEYRGAQYEQYF
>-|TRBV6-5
CASRPRETVREQYF
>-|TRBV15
CATSRERGTAFHVEQYF
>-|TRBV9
CASSRGRGSTEAFF
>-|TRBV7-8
CASSSPGQGLYEQYF
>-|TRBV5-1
CASRGLAGTGELFF
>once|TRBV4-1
CASSQDSQGANGGELFF
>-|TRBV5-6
CASSLRQTNYGYTF
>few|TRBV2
CASSPYRRDTQYF
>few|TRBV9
CASSVGQGTGNTIYF
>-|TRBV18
CASSPGLEETQYF
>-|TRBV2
CASSEFQGFLGYTF
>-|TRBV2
CASSGAGVGTEAFF
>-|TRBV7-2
CASSLWGGSVSDTQYF
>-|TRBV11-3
CASSLDRKNVRRRDQETQYF
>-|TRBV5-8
CASSLGANSPLHF
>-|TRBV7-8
CASSNRKQVNEQFF
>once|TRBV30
CAWRTINNEQFF
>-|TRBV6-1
CASTRQGTNQPQHF
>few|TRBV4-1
CASSQLPTGGFGNEQFF
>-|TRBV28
CASSLGLSGPSYEQYF
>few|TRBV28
CATSLDRGNQPQHF
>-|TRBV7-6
CASSLAPGGYSNQPQHF
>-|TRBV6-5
CASSYSIRGVYEQYF
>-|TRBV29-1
CSVEGTDEAFF
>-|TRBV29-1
CSSFSGGTDTQYF
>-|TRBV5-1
CASSLKGASATNEKLFF
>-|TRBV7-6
CASSSQGPYGYTF
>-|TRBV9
CASSVERELYEQYF
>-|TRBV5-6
CASRSGTDYKNTEAFF
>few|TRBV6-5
CASSSSGDPTYEQYF
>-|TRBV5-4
CASSSGQSSGANVLTF
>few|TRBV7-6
CASSRTGSGSPLHF
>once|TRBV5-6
CASSRTSGRAEQFF
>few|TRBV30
CAWSDGLAGDVDTQYF
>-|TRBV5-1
CASSPRTGNTGELFF
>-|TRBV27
CASSLDNTPTDTQYF
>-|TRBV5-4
CASSLGNVPTGEKLFF
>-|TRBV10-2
CASTPPGHLYGYTF
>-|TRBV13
CASSLGASGGSLYNEQFF
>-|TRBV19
CASSIRGRRETQYF
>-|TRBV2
CASSQGASYNEQFF
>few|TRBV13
CASSLGGRAYEQYF
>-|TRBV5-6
CASSLGSGSYNEQFF
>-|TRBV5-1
CASSLAAMGGETQYF
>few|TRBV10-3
CAIKKPGGYEQYF
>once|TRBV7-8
CASSFGLGGHRTDTQYF
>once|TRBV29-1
CSVVPGLPNNEQFF
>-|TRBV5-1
CASSLDTGASYEQYF
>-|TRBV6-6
CASSFAPVGGQFF
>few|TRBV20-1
CSARRRLQHF